This TCR beta chain was retrieved from a study of liver allograft versus peripheral blood T cells. Study-level background: The study compared liver allograft T cell receptor repertoires against peripheral blood repertoires of liver transplant recipients.

Study-level findings and limits: Within liver allografts, T cell receptor repertoires were reportedly different from those in peripheral blood.

Unmatched junction bases numbered 11, after V lost 5 bases and J lost 5 bases. Germline CDR1 and CDR2: LNHDA and SQIVND (reference sequence). CDR3 length: 16 amino acids. TCRdb independently ran MiXCR on the reads; one entry per CDR3 protein. The sample includes about 10,000 distinct CDR3 sequences, about 25% of them seen just once. As for this clonotype: The antigen remains unidentified.

This chain connects TRBV19 to TRBJ2-5, with TRBD1 matching over 10 bases. The TCR originated in a human patient who had a liver transplant. Some T cells here may be from the graft donor. CDR3 sequence (DNA): TGTGCCAGTAGTTTCCGCCGGGACAGGGGTAGGGAGACCCAGTACTTC. It codes for CASSFRRDRGRETQYF.